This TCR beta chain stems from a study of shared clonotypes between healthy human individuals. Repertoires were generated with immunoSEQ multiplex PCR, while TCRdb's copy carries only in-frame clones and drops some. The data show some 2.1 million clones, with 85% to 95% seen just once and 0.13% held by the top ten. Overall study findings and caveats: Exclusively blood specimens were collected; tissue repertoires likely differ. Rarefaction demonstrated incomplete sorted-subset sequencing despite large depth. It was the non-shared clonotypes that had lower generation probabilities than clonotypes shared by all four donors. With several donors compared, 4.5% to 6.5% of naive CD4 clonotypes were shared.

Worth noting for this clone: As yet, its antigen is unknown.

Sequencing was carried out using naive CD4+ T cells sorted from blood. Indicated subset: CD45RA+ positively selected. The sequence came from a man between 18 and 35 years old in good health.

CDR3 nucleotides: TGTGCCAGCTCACCACCGTATGGGACAGAGAACACTGAAGCTTTCTTT. Amino acids: CASSPPYGTENTEAFF. V usage is TRBV18 and J usage is TRBJ1-1, with 7 bases lining up with TRBD1. Trimming cost V 0 bases and J 1 base; bases outside gene matches: 5. Per the germline V gene, CDR1 is KGHSH and CDR2 is LQKENI. This CDR3 contains 16 residues.